The table lists the clone carrying this T cell receptor beta chain with many counts. The antigen is unknown. From germline, CDR1 is MRHNA and CDR2 SNTAGT. V lost 5 bases, J lost 4 bases, and 8 bases stayed unmatched. This CDR3 spans 15 amino acids. These data are taken from a study of T-cell memory formation after mild COVID-19. Looking at the study overall: Largely donor-specific TCR clusters were found. Findings and limits, study-wide: There was a balanced CD4/CD8 profile in clones contracting day 15 to 85, and later expanders leaned CD4+. Second-wave clones that peaked on day 37 lacked confirmed SARS-CoV-2 specificity.

Constant-segment-primed 5'RACE gave TCR alpha and TCR beta cDNA libraries with sample barcodes and UMIs. TCRdb reprocessed the 5' RACE reads via MiXCR and lists one record per CDR3 protein. Of about 420,000 distinct CDR3 sequences listed, about 22% were seen once; the top ten hold roughly 14%. This clonotype originated in an adult woman who had mild COVID-19 (a few samples of this study predate the infection). Cell type and time point are not known. This chain uses TRBV6-4 with TRBJ2-1; 7 positions agree with TRBD1. The sample consisted of PBMCs or a T cell subset sorted from them (not recorded which). For the CDR3, the DNA is TGTGCCAGCAGTACCGAGGGGGCAGGGTACAATGAGCAGTTCTTC. Translation: CASSTEGAGYNEQFF.